This T cell receptor beta chain was sequenced during a study of cytomegalovirus exposure and HLA in healthy donors. PCR primers comprised 60 Vbeta and 13 Jbeta primers. The data were produced by immunoSEQ multiplex PCR, yet TCRdb's version contains in-frame clones alone and is incomplete. Among 210,000 or so clones, roughly 91% were seen once, and the ten largest hold 0.9% to 1.1%. CDR3 length: 14 amino acids. Germline loops: CDR1 SGHAT, CDR2 FQNNGV. Trimming cost V 1 base and J 11 bases, with 17 bases left between them. The chain carries TRBV11-2 and TRBJ1-2; D not certain. Material for sequencing was PBMCs. This receptor was taken from a woman younger than 35 in good health and CMV-seronegative. Written as DNA, the CDR3 is TGTGCCAGCAGCTTAGTCGGCGGTGGAGAAAGTTACACCTTC. Amino acid sequence: CASSLVGGGESYTF.